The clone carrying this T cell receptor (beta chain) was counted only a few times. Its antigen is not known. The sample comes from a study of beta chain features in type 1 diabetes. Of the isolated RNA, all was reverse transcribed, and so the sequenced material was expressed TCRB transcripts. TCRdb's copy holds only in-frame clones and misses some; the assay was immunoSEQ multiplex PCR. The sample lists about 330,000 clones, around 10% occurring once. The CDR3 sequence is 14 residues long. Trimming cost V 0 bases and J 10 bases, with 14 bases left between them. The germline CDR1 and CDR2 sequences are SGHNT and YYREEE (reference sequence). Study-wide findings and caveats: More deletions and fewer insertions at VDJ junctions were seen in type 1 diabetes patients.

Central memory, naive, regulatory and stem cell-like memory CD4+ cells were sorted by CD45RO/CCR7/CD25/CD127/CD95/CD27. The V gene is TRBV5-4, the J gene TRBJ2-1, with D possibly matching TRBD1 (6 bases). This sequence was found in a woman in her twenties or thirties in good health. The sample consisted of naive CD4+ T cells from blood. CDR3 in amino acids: CASSLGQGSFEQFF. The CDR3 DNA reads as TGTGCCAGCAGCTTGGGGCAGGGGAGCTTCGAGCAGTTCTTC.